This T cell receptor beta chain was sequenced during a study of T cell responses to AZD1222 COVID-19 vaccine. About this clone: Its antigen is unidentified.

Findings and limits, study-wide: Donors, mostly white British, included more females; clonal diversity was possibly underestimated. It was only after the peak T cell response that any repertoires were sampled.

Method: immunoSEQ multiplex PCR; TCRdb's copy keeps in-frame clones and lacks some. Here the sample spans 140,000 to 150,000 clones, around 90% being singletons. The clonotype was recovered from an adult in good health. Sequenced material: peripheral blood, taken on day 0 of AZD1222 vaccination.

CDR3 in amino acids: CASTPGYNEQFF. CDR3 nucleotide sequence: TGTGCCAGCACCCCAGGTTACAATGAGCAGTTCTTC. V usage is TRBV25-1 and J usage is TRBJ2-1; D is undetermined. The CDR3 runs to 12 residues. The ends were cut back, 7 bases at V and 4 bases at J, with 8 bases in the middle. Germline loops: CDR1 MGHDK, CDR2 SYGVNS.